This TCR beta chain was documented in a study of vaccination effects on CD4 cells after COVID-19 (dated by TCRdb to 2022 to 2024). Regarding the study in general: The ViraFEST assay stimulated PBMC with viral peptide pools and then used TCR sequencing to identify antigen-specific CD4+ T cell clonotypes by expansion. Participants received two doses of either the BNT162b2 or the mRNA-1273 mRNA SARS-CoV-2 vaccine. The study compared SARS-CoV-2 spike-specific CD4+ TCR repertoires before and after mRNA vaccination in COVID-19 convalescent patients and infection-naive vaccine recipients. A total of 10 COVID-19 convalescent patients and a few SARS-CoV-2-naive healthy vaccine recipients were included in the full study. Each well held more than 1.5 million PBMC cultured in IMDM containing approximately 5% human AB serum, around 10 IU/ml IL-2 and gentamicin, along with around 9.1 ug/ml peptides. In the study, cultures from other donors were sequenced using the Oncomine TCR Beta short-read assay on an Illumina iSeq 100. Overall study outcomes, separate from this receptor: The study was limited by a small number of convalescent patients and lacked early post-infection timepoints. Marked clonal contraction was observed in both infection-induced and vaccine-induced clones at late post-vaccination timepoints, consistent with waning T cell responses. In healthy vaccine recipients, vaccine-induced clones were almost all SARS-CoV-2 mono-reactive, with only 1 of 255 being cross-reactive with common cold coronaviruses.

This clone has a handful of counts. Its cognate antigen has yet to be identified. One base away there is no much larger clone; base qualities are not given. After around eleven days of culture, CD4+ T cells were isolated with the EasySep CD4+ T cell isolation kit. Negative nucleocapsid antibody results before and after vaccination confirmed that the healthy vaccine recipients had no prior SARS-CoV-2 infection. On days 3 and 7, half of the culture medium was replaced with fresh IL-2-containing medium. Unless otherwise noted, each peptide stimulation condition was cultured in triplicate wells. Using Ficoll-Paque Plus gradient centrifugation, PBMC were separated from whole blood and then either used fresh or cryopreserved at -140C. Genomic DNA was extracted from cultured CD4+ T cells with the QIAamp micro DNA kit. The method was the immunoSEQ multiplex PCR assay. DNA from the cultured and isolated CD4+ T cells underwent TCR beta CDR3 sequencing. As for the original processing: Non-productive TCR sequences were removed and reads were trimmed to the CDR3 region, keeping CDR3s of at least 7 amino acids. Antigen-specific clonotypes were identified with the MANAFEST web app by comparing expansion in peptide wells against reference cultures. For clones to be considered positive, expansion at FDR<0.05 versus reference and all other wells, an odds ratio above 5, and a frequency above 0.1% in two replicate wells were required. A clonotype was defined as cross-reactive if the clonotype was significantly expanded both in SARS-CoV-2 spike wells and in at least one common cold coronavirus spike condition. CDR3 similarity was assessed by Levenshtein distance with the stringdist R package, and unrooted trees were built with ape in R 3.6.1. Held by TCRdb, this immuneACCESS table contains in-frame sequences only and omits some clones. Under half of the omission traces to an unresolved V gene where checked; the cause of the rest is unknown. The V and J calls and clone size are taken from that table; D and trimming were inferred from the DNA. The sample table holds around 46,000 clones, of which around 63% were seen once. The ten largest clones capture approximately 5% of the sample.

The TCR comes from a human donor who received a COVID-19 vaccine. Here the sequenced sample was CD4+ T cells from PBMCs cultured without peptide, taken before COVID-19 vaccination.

The CDR3 reads as follows: CASSLRDGPNYGYTF. The base sequence is TGTGCCAGCAGCCTGAGGGACGGACCCAACTATGGCTACACCTTC. Recombination linked TRBV7-2 to TRBJ1-2; possibly the D gene is TRBD1, per 5 matching bases. The trim is 5 bases for V and 2 bases for J, with a gap of 15 bases between the germline ends. The CDR3 spans 15 residues, from the cysteine through the phenylalanine. Only the CDR3 region is kept as DNA, spanning 45 bases read in frame from base 1. CDR1 and CDR2 were assigned from the germline V gene as SGHTA and FQGNSA.